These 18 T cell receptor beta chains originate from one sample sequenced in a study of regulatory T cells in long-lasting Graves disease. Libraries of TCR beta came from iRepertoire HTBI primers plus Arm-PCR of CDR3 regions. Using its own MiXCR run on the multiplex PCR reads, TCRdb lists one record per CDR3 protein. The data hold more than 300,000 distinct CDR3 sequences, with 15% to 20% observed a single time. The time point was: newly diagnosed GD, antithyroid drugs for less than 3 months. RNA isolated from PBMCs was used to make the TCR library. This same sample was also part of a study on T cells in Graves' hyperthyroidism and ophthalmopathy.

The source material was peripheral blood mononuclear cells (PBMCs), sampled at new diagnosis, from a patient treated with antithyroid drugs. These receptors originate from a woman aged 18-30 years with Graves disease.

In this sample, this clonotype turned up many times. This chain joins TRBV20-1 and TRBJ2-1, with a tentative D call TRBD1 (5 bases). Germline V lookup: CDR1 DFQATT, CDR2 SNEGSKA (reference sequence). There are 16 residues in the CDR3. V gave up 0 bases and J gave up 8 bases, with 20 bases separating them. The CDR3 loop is CSARDRVRTRLYEQFF. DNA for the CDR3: TGCAGTGCTAGAGATCGAGTACGGACAAGGTTGTATGAGCAGTTCTTC.

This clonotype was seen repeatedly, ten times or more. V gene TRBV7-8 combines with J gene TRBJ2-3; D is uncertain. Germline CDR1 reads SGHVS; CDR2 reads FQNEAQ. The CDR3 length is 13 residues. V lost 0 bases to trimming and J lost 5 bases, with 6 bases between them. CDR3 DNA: TGTGCCAGCAGCTTAGCCCCGTTAGATACGCAGTATTTT. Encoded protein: CASSLAPLDTQYF.

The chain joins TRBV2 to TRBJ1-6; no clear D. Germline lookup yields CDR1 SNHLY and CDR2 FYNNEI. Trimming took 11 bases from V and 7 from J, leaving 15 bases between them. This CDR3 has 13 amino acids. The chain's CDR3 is CAGQKATNSPLHF. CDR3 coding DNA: TGTGCCGGTCAGAAGGCTACCAATTCACCCCTCCACTTT.

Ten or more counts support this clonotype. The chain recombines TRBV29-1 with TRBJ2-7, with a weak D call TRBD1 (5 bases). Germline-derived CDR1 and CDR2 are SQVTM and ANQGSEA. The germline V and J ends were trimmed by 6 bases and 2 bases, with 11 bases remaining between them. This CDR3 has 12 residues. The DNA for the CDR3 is TGCAGCGTCGAGGACAAGCCCTACGAGCAGTACTTC. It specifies CSVEDKPYEQYF.

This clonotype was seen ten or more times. CDR3 region: CASSYSASGLYNEQFF. Here the CDR3 DNA reads TGTGCCAGCAGTTACTCGGCTAGCGGCCTCTACAATGAGCAGTTCTTC. The gene calls are TRBV6-2 or TRBV6-3 and TRBJ2-1; 7 positions agree with TRBD2. Trimming at V came to 0 bases and at J to 3 bases, leaving 5 bases not matched to a gene. This CDR3 region has 16 residues. Germline V gives CDR1 MNHEY, CDR2 SVGEGT.

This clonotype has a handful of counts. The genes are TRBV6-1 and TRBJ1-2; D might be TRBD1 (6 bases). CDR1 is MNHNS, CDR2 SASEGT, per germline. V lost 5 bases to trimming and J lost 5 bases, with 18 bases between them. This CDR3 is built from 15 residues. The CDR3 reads CASSTRQVGDYGYTF. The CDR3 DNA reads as TGTGCCAGCAGTACCCGACAGGTGGGGGATTATGGCTACACCTTC.

The CDR3 DNA sequence: TGCAGTGCTAGAGAAACCAGGGGGTTCCCCTACGAGCAGTACTTC. Translated, it gives CSARETRGFPYEQYF. The V and J genes are TRBV20-1 and TRBJ2-7, with 7 bases matching TRBD1. Germline V gene data show CDR1 as DFQATT and CDR2 as SNEGSKA (reference sequence). CDR3 length equals 15 residues. The ends lost 0 bases at V and 2 bases at J; junction bases unmatched: 7.

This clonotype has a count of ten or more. The CDR3 sequence: CASSWPSGLASSYNEQFF. In DNA, the CDR3 is TGTGCCAGCAGTTGGCCCTCCGGACTGGCGAGCTCCTACAATGAGCAGTTCTTC. This rearrangement joins TRBV28 to TRBJ2-1; possibly TRBD2 for D (5 bases). The germline V and J ends were trimmed by 4 bases and 0 bases, with 19 bases remaining between them. Germline CDR1 MDHEN, CDR2 SYDVKM. The CDR3 is 18 residues long.

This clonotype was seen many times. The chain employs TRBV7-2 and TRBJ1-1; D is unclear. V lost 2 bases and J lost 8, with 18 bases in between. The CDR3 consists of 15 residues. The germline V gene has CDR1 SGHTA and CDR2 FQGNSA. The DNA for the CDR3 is TGTGCCAGCAGCTTATGGCTGGGAGAATTAGGGGAAGCTTTCTTT. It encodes CASSLWLGELGEAFF.

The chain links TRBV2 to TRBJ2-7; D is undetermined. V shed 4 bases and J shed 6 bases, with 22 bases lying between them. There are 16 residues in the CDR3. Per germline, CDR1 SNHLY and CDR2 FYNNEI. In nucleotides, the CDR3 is TGTGCCAGCAGTGTAAGTGTAAGGCAGGTAGAGGCCGAGCAGTACTTC. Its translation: CASSVSVRQVEAEQYF.

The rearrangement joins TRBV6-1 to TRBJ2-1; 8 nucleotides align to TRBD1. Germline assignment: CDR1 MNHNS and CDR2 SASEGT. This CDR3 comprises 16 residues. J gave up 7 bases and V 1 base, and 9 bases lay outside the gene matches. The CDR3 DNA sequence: TGTGCCAGCAGTGAAGTGGTCAGGGGGCGCGGAAATGAGCAGTTCTTC. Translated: CASSEVVRGRGNEQFF.

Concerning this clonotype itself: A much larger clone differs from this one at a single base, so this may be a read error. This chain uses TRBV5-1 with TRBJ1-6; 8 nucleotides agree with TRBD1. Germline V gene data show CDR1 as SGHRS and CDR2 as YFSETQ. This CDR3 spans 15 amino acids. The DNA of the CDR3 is TGCGCCAGCAGCCCGCAGGGGGCGAAAAGAACACCCCGCCACTTT. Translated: CASSPQGAKRTPRHF. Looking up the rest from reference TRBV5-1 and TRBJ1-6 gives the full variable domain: KAGVTQTPRYLIKTRGQQVTLSCSPISGHRSVSWYQQTPGQGLQFLFEYFSETQRNKGNFPGRFSGRQFSNSRSEMNVSTLELGDSALYLCASSPQGAKRTPRHFGNGTRLTVT.

The CDR3 is CASSVGPAGVYEQYF. Written as DNA, the CDR3 is TGTGCCAGCAGCGTAGGGCCAGCGGGGGTTTACGAGCAGTACTTC. The rearrangement joins TRBV9 to TRBJ2-7, with TRBD2 matching 8 bases. Germline values: CDR1 SGDLS, CDR2 YYNGEE. Trimming took 0 bases from V and 4 from J; bases not matched to a gene: 6. The CDR3 extends over 15 amino acids.

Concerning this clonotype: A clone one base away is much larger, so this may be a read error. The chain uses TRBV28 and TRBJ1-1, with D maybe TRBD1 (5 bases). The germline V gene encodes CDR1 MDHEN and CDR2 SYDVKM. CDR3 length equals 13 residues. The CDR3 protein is CANSLMGGTEAFF. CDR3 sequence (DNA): TGTGCCAACAGTTTAATGGGGGGCACTGAAGCTTTCTTT.

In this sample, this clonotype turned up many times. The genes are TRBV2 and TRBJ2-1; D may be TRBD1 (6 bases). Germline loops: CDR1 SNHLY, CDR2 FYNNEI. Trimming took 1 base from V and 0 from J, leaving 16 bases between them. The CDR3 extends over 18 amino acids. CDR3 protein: CASSEGGQSLSSYNEQFF. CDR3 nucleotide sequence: TGTGCCAGCAGTGAAGGAGGACAGTCTCTCAGCTCCTACAATGAGCAGTTCTTC.

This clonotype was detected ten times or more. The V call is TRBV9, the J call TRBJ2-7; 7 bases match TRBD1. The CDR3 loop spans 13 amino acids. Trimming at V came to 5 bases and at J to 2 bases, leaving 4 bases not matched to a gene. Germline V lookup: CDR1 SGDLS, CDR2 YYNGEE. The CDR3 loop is CASSTGVAYEQYF. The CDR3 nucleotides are TGTGCCAGCAGTACAGGGGTAGCCTACGAGCAGTACTTC.

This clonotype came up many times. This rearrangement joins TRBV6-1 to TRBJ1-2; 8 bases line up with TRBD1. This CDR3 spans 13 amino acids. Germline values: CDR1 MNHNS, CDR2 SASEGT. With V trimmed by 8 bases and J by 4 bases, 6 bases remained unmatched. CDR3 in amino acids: CASSDRATYGYTF. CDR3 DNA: TGTGCCAGCTCGGACAGGGCGACCTATGGCTACACCTTC.

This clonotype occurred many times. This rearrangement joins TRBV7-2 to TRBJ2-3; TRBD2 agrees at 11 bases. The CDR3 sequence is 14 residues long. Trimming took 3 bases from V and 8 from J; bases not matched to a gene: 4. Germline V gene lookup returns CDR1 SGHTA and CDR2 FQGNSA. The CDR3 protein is CASSFSGRGGTQYF. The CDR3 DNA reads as TGTGCCAGCAGCTTTAGCGGGAGGGGGGGTACGCAGTATTTT.